Shown below are 6 T cell receptor beta chains from a single sample sequenced in a study of shared clonotypes between healthy human individuals. The table came from immunoSEQ multiplex PCR; TCRdb's copy has only in-frame clones and leaves some out. The data contain a few million clones, 85% to 95% of them singletons. Sequences were obtained from naive CD4+ T cells from PBMCs. Sample subset: CD45RA+ positively selected. The receptors come from a young man in good health. Some clones in this sample may be carry-over from other donors' samples.

The chain uses TRBV11-3 and TRBJ2-7, with a possible D match to TRBD1 (6 bases). CDR1 is SGHNT and CDR2 is YENEEA in the germline V gene. V lost 5 bases and J lost 2, with 13 bases in between. The CDR3 is made up of 14 amino acids. As DNA, the CDR3 is TGTGCCAGCAGCGTCGAGACAGGCGCCTACGAGCAGTACTTC. Translating gives CASSVETGAYEQYF. The variable domain in full, with the rest retrieved from reference TRBV11-3 and TRBJ2-7, is EAGVVQSPRYKIIEKKQPVAFWCNPISGHNTLYWYLQNLGQGPELLIRYENEEAVDDSQLPKDRFSAERLKGVDSTLKIQPAELGDSAVYLCASSVETGAYEQYFGPGTRLTVT.

CDR3 amino acids: CASSLGLAGVQETQYF. CDR3 DNA: TGTGCCAGCAGCTTAGGGCTAGCGGGAGTCCAAGAGACCCAGTACTTC. The J gene is TRBJ2-5, the V gene TRBV7-9; 10 nucleotides agree with TRBD2. The V gene end was trimmed by 1 base and the J gene end by 1 base; junction bases not matched to a gene: 3. The CDR3 has 16 amino acids. Germline V gene sequence: CDR1 SEHNR, CDR2 FQNEAQ (reference sequence). The full variable domain, completed using reference TRBV7-9 and TRBJ2-5, is DTGVSQNPRHKITKRGQNVTFRCDPISEHNRLYWYRQTLGQGPEFLTYFQNEAQLEKSRLLSDRFSAERPKGSFSTLEIQRTEQGDSAMYLCASSLGLAGVQETQYFGPGTRLLVL.

The V call is TRBV19, the J call TRBJ2-7, with a weak D call TRBD1 (5 bases). The germline CDR1 and CDR2 sequences are LNHDA and SQIVND (reference sequence). This CDR3 contains 14 residues. V lost 3 bases and J 2 bases, leaving 11 bases between the germline ends. The CDR3 protein is CASSIRAGPYEQYF. The CDR3 DNA follows: TGTGCCAGTAGTATCAGGGCAGGGCCCTACGAGCAGTACTTC.

The chain carries TRBV4-3 and TRBJ1-1; no clear D. Germline V gives CDR1 LGHNA, CDR2 YSLEER. V was clipped by 4 bases and J by 0 bases, with 9 bases between them. The CDR3 contains 14 residues. The CDR3 loop reads CASSPSAMNTEAFF. In DNA, the CDR3 is TGCGCCAGCAGCCCCTCAGCTATGAACACTGAAGCTTTCTTT.

On this clone: This specimen includes other DNA sequences encoding the same CDR3. The chain uses TRBV28 and TRBJ2-7, with TRBD1 matching 8 bases. Germline CDR1 MDHEN, CDR2 SYDVKM. The trim removed 6 bases at V and 0 bases at J, leaving 4 bases unmatched. The CDR3 is 14 amino acids. Here the CDR3 reads CASRGTGSSYEQYF. CDR3 DNA: TGTGCCAGCAGGGGGACAGGAAGCTCCTACGAGCAGTACTTC. The entire variable domain, with the rest obtained from reference TRBV28 and TRBJ2-7, is as follows: DVKVTQSSRYLVKRTGEKVFLECVQDMDHENMFWYRQDPGLGLRLIYFSYDVKMKEKGDIPEGYSVSREKKERFSLILESASTNQTSMYLCASRGTGSSYEQYFGPGTRLTVT.

This clone was counted only a few times. The DNA for the CDR3 is TGTGCCACCAGCAGAGATGGGCACACTGGACAGCCCCAGCATTTT. This codes for CATSRDGHTGQPQHF. The chain has TRBV15 and TRBJ1-5; D is undetermined. The V end was cut by 0 bases, the J end by 7 bases, with 13 bases between. Germline CDR1 reads LNHNV; CDR2 reads YYDKDF (reference sequence). The length of the CDR3 is 15 residues.